The 7 T cell receptor beta chains presented below share a single source sample, sequenced in a study of cytomegalovirus exposure and HLA in healthy donors. Only in-frame clones appear in the TCRdb table, and some are missing; sequencing was by immunoSEQ multiplex PCR. This sample yields 300,000 to 400,000 clones, of which roughly 87% are seen a single time; around 0.96% belongs to the top ten. The sequencing input was PBMCs. All receptors derive from a man aged 25-45 years in good health and CMV-seronegative.

The CDR3 loop reads CASSWGDSLSSYNSPLHF. CDR3 sequence (DNA): TGCGCCAGCAGCTGGGGTGACAGCCTAAGCTCCTATAATTCACCCCTCCACTTT. This chain joins TRBV5-1 and TRBJ1-6, with D maybe TRBD1 (5 bases). This CDR3 contains 18 residues. V was cut by 3 bases and J by 0 bases, with 16 bases left in between. Germline assignment: CDR1 SGHRS and CDR2 YFSETQ.

This chain links TRBV15 with TRBJ1-6; D remains ambiguous. The V end lost 6 bases, the J end lost 7 bases, and 10 bases lay between the germline ends. Germline V lookup: CDR1 LNHNV, CDR2 YYDKDF (reference sequence). This CDR3 is 13 amino acids long. In nucleotides, the CDR3 is TGTGCCACCAGTGAACAGCTCAATTCACCCCTCCACTTT. Its protein is CATSEQLNSPLHF.

This chain uses TRBV11-3 with TRBJ1-2, with 7 bases identical to TRBD1. This CDR3 spans 15 amino acids. Germline assignment: CDR1 SGHNT and CDR2 YENEEA. V dropped 1 base and J dropped 4; count of bases not matched to a gene: 6. In DNA form, the CDR3 reads TGTGCCAGCAGCTTAGTGGGGACAGTGCCCTATGGCTACACCTTC. Protein sequence: CASSLVGTVPYGYTF.

As concerns this clone: Other nucleotide sequences in the sample specify the same CDR3. V usage is TRBV19 and J usage is TRBJ1-2; D is perhaps TRBD1 (5 bases). The CDR3 runs to 13 residues. Germline V gene sequence: CDR1 LNHDA, CDR2 SQIVND (reference sequence). Trimming took 3 bases from V and 2 from J, leaving 7 bases between them. CDR3 DNA: TGTGCCAGTAGTATGGGGGGAAACTATGGCTACACCTTC. This sequence encodes CASSMGGNYGYTF.

The V gene is TRBV19, the J gene TRBJ2-7; D call uncertain. Germline values: CDR1 LNHDA, CDR2 SQIVND (reference sequence). This CDR3 has 13 amino acids. V lost 0 bases and J lost 1, with 4 bases in between. The CDR3 reads CASSIDGSYEQYF. CDR3 in DNA: TGTGCCAGTAGTATAGACGGGTCCTACGAGCAGTACTTC.

The chain recombines TRBV6-4 with TRBJ1-2, with 7 bases that match TRBD1. The junction had 8 bases not matched to a gene; V was cut back by 6 bases and J by 4 bases. This CDR3 has 14 amino acids. Looked up from germline, CDR1 is MRHNA and CDR2 is SNTAGT. The CDR3 spells CASRATDRSYGYTF. The CDR3 coding sequence is TGTGCCAGCAGGGCTACGGACAGGTCCTATGGCTACACCTTC.

The chain combines TRBV7-9 with TRBJ2-5, with D tentatively TRBD2 (6 bases). V was shortened by 1 base and J by 3 bases, with 12 bases between the two germline ends. Germline CDR1 reads SEHNR; CDR2 reads FQNEAQ (reference sequence). This CDR3 region has 15 residues. CDR3 loop: CASSLEVWGEETQYF. CDR3 coding DNA: TGTGCCAGCAGCTTAGAAGTGTGGGGGGAAGAGACCCAGTACTTC.